The T cell receptor (beta chain) under discussion was sequenced for a study of blood T cell repertoires in COVID-19. As processed by the authors: Amplification with reference gene primers provided the estimates of nucleated cell counts. Libraries were prepared by immunoSEQ multiplex PCR; TCRdb keeps only in-frame clonotypes and omits some of them. V and J calls and clone size follow that table, whereas D and trimming were derived from the DNA. Among 70,000 to 75,000 clones listed, less than 80% were seen once. Germline loops: CDR1 KGHSH, CDR2 LQKENI. Trimming cost V 6 bases and J 8 bases; bases outside gene matches: 7. The CDR3 runs 13 residues.

The V call is TRBV18, the J call TRBJ2-4, with TRBD1 matching 7 bases. Material for sequencing was peripheral blood. This sequence was found in a man aged 60 to 75 with active or convalescent COVID-19. The CDR3 sequence: CASSRGPNDIQYF. CDR3 nucleotide sequence: TGTGCCAGCTCTAGGGGGCCCAATGACATTCAGTACTTC.